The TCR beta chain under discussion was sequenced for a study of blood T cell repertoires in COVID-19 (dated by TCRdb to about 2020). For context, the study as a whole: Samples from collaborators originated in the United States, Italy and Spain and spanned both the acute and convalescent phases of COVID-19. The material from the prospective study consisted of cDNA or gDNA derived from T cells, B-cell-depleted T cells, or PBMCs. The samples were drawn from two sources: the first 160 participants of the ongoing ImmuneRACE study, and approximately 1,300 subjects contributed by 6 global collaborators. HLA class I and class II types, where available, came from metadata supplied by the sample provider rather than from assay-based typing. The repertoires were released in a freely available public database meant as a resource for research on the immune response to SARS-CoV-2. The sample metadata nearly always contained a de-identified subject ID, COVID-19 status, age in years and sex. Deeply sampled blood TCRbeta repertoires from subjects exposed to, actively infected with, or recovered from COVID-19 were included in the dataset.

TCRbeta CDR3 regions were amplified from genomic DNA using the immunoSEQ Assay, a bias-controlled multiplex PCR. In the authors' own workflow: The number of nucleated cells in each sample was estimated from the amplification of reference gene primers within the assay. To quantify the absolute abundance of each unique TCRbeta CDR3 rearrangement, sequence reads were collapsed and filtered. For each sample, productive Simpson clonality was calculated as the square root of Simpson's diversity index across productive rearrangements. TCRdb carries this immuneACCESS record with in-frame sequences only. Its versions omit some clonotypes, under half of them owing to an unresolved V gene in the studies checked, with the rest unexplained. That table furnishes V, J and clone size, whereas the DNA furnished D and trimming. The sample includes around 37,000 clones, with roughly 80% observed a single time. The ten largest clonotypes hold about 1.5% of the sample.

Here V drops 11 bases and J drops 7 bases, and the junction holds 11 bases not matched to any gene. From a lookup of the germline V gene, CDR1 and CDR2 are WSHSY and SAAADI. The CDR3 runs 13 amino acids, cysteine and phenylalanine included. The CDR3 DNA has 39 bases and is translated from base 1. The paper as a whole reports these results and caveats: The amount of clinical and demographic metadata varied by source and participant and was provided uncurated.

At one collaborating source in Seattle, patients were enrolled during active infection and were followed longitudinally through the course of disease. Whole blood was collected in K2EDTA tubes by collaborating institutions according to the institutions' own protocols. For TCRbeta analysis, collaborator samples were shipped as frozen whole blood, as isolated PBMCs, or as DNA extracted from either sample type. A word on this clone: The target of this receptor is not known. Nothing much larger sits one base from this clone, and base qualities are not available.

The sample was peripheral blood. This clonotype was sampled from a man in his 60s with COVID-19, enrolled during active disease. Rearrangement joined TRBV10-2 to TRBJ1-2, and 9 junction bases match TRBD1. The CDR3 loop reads CACTGTGRSGYTF. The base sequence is TGCGCCTGTACCGGGACAGGGAGGAGTGGCTACACCTTC.